This entry is about one T cell receptor beta chain. Antigen unknown. The sample originates from a study of post-analysis software for immune sequencing data. The wider study: Both relapsing-remitting and secondary progressive multiple sclerosis featured among the disease courses, as did progressive-relapsing multiple sclerosis. Study-level findings and limits: The normalized Chao1 diversity of multiple sclerosis patients was significantly lower than that of controls. Under F measure analysis, samples from one preparation batch co-clustered strongly. Patients had higher frequencies than controls of roughly five TRBV segments, including TRBV5-6, TRBV5-1 and TRBV20-1.

V lost 4 bases to trimming and J lost 0 bases; unmatched junction nucleotides: 6. The CDR3 is 15 residues long. The TCR beta cDNA libraries carried unique molecular identifiers. Each batch of about 1 to 11 million T cells produced some 450,000 cDNA molecules. TCRdb independently ran MiXCR on the PCR reads; one entry per CDR3 protein. The data hold hundreds of thousands of distinct CDR3 sequences, with under 70% observed a single time. The TCR was taken from a girl aged 5 to 17 with multiple sclerosis. Sequences were obtained from blood. V is TRBV12-3 or TRBV12-4 and J is TRBJ2-7; TRBD1 matches 7 bases. The DNA for the CDR3 is TGTGCCAGCAGTTCCCGAGGGACAGACTCCTACGAGCAGTACTTC. This codes for CASSSRGTDSYEQYF.